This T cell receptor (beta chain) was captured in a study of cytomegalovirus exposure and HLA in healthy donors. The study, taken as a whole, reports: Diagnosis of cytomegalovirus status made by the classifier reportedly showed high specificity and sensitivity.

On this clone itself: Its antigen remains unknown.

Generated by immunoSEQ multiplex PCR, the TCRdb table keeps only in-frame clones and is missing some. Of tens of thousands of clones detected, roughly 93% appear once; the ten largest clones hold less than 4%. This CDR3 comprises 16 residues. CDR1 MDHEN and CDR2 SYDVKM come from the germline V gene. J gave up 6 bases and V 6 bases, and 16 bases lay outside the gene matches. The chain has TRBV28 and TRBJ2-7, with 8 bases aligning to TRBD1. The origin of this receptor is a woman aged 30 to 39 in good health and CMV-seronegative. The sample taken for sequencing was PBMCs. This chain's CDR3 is CASRHNVAGQVREQYF. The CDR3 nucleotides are TGTGCCAGCAGACACAACGTGGCGGGACAGGTCCGCGAGCAGTACTTC.